This T cell receptor (beta chain) was sequenced for a study of CD8 T cells in ankylosing spondylitis (dated by TCRdb to the late 2010s). About the full investigation: The study set out to find disease-linked TCR variants by profiling T cell receptor beta repertoires in ankylosing spondylitis patients and healthy donors. In total, the full study cohort was made up of roughly 110 healthy donors and more than 20 ankylosing spondylitis patients. Peripheral blood was sampled, and synovial fluid was also collected from ankylosing spondylitis patients. Findings and caveats that apply to the study as a whole: Some TCR beta motif variants had previously been reported in synovial fluid and blood of reactive arthritis patients, which suggested common disease-initiation mechanisms. A TCR beta motif of eight highly homologous amino acid variants appeared characteristic of blood from ankylosing spondylitis patients. The disease-linked clones were reported as significantly enriched in matched synovial fluid samples from ankylosing spondylitis patients. The disease-linked clones showed a CD8+ phenotype and occurred at relatively low frequencies in peripheral blood.

Comment on this clonotype: No antigen is known for it. Per-nucleotide qualities are absent, and no much larger clonotype sits a single base away.

The instrument was an Illumina HiSeq 2500. TCR beta libraries were prepared by quantitative 5'-RACE with molecular barcodes. On the study's bioinformatics: A new computational method based on a probabilistic model of VDJ rearrangement was used to identify disease-linked TCR variants. The public reads were reanalyzed by TCRdb: fastp trimming at Q25, MiXCR alignment, in-frame beta chains only. Each record represents a unique CDR3 protein, reported with the most common genes and DNA among its rows. The V and J calls follow TCRdb's processing rather than the paper's. This sample holds around 540,000 distinct CDR3 sequences; over 9.5% were observed only once. The top ten constitute 6.8% of the sample. The CDR3 runs 13 amino acids, cysteine and phenylalanine included. The read is trimmed to its CDR3 DNA, 39 bases read in frame from base 1. After removal of 8 bases from V and 9 bases from J, the junction retains 12 bases not matched to a gene. CDR1 MNHEY and CDR2 SMNVEV were looked up in the germline V gene (reference sequence).

The sequenced material came from blood, either unsorted or a sorted T cell fraction (not recorded which). The sequence is built from TRBV27 and TRBJ2-7, and 8 bases in between align with TRBD1. This sequence originates from a male donor with ankylosing spondylitis. The sequenced DNA is TGTGCCAGCCGGACAGGGAGCGCCTTGGGGCAGTACTTC. Translation gives CASRTGSALGQYF.